Listed below are T cell receptor beta chains from one sample, sequenced in a study of T cell changes during pregnancy in multiple sclerosis. Profiled with immunoSEQ multiplex PCR; TCRdb holds only in-frame clones, not every one. Here the sample spans approximately 46,000 clones, 75% to 95% being singletons. This specimen consisted of CD8+ T cells from peripheral blood mononuclear cells, obtained after pregnancy. The receptors were sampled from a female donor with multiple sclerosis, enrolled in a pregnancy study. Both conserved end residues are part of each CDR3. The D gene is left open where the match is weak. Some rows have no size entry. The others give once, few or many, or a class for an expanded clone.

clone size: -; D gene: -; V gene: TRBV10-3; J gene: TRBJ1-1; CDR3 DNA: TGTGCCATCAGCGATGGCCAGGCCTACTTGAACACTGAAGCTTTCTTT; CDR3 protein: CAISDGQAYLNTEAFF
clone size: once; D gene: TRBD2; V gene: TRBV7-2; J gene: TRBJ2-1; CDR3 DNA: TGTGCCAGCAGCTCCCCGGGGGGTCCTTTATACAATGAGCAGTTCTTC; CDR3 protein: CASSSPGGPLYNEQFF
clone size: -; D gene: -; V gene: TRBV4-1; J gene: TRBJ2-7; CDR3 DNA: TGCGCCAGCAGCCAAGATGGGCAGAACCCCTACGAGCAGTACTTC; CDR3 protein: CASSQDGQNPYEQYF
clone size: -; D gene: TRBD1; V gene: TRBV5-1; J gene: TRBJ2-2; CDR3 DNA: TGCGCCAGCAATACAGGGGCGAACACCGGGGAGCTGTTTTTT; CDR3 protein: CASNTGANTGELFF
clone size: -; D gene: TRBD1; V gene: TRBV15; J gene: TRBJ1-4; CDR3 DNA: TGTGCCACCAGCAGGGCTGACAGGGACGCCACTAATGAAAAACTGTTTTTT; CDR3 protein: CATSRADRDATNEKLFF
clone size: -; D gene: -; V gene: TRBV27; J gene: TRBJ1-1; CDR3 DNA: TGTGCCAGCAAAGGGCAGGAGGTCGTAGCTTTCTTT; CDR3 protein: CASKGQEVVAFF
clone size: -; D gene: -; V gene: TRBV7-9; J gene: TRBJ2-1; CDR3 DNA: TGTGCCAGCAGCTTAGTGGTAGCACGCGCCTACAATGAGCAGTTCTTC; CDR3 protein: CASSLVVARAYNEQFF
clone size: -; D gene: -; V gene: TRBV30; J gene: TRBJ2-2; CDR3 DNA: TGTGCCTGGACTCAACTTCTCCCCGGGGAGCTGTTTTTT; CDR3 protein: CAWTQLLPGELFF
clone size: -; D gene: -; V gene: TRBV15; J gene: TRBJ2-1; CDR3 DNA: TGTGCCACCAGCAGAGACAGGGAACCCTACAATGAGCAGTTCTTC; CDR3 protein: CATSRDREPYNEQFF
clone size: -; D gene: -; V gene: TRBV5-4; J gene: TRBJ1-2; CDR3 DNA: TGTGCCAGCAGCTTGGTCGGGGTCTCTGGCTACACCTTC; CDR3 protein: CASSLVGVSGYTF
clone size: once; D gene: -; V gene: TRBV21-1; J gene: TRBJ2-7; CDR3 DNA: TGTGCCAGCAGCAAAGTACCACAGGGGGGGACGTACGAGCAGTACTTC; CDR3 protein: CASSKVPQGGTYEQYF
clone size: -; D gene: -; V gene: TRBV30; J gene: TRBJ2-5; CDR3 DNA: TGTGCCTGGAGTTCCCGCTGGCCCCAGTACTTC; CDR3 protein: CAWSSRWPQYF
clone size: -; D gene: TRBD1; V gene: TRBV7-8; J gene: TRBJ2-3; CDR3 DNA: TGTGCCAGCAGCTTAGTGTCAGGGGGCTTTTATTCAGGCACAGATACGCAGTATTTT; CDR3 protein: CASSLVSGGFYSGTDTQYF
clone size: -; D gene: -; V gene: TRBV1; J gene: TRBJ2-3; CDR3 DNA: TGCACCAGCAGCCCACCCCCCCTAGCGGGAGGGCCTCGGGGTACGCAGTATTTT; CDR3 protein: CTSSPPPLAGGPRGTQYF
clone size: -; D gene: -; V gene: TRBV7-9; J gene: TRBJ2-3; CDR3 DNA: TGTGCCAGCAGCTTCACAAGTCGTGGCACAGATACGCAGTATTTT; CDR3 protein: CASSFTSRGTDTQYF
clone size: -; D gene: -; V gene: TRBV6-5; J gene: TRBJ2-1; CDR3 DNA: TGTGCCAGCAGTTACTCCCGGAGCTCCTACAATGAGCAGTTCTTC; CDR3 protein: CASSYSRSSYNEQFF
clone size: -; D gene: -; V gene: TRBV2; J gene: TRBJ1-1; CDR3 DNA: TGTGCCAGCAGTGGTGCTGGGGACTCCCCTAACACTGAAGCTTTCTTT; CDR3 protein: CASSGAGDSPNTEAFF
clone size: -; D gene: TRBD2; V gene: TRBV5-4; J gene: TRBJ2-4; CDR3 DNA: TGTGCCAGCAGGGATGCGGGACTAGCGCTAGACATTCAGTACTTC; CDR3 protein: CASRDAGLALDIQYF
clone size: -; D gene: -; V gene: TRBV5-5; J gene: TRBJ2-6; CDR3 DNA: TGTGCCAGCAGCTTGCGGGGTGGGGTGATAAAATCTGGGGCCAACGTCCTGACTTTC; CDR3 protein: CASSLRGGVIKSGANVLTF
clone size: -; D gene: TRBD2; V gene: TRBV9; J gene: TRBJ2-3; CDR3 DNA: TGTGCCAGCAGCGTAGGGACTAGCGGGGTGTCAGATACGCAGTATTTT; CDR3 protein: CASSVGTSGVSDTQYF
clone size: -; D gene: TRBD2; V gene: TRBV6-1; J gene: TRBJ2-1; CDR3 DNA: TGTGCCAGCAGTGAAGTTCAAGGTGGGACTAGCGGGAGGGATTTGAGTGAGCAGTTCTTC; CDR3 protein: CASSEVQGGTSGRDLSEQFF
clone size: few; D gene: TRBD2; V gene: TRBV19; J gene: TRBJ2-5; CDR3 DNA: TGTGCCAGTAGTGTGACTAGCGGGAGTTTCGGAGAGACCCAGTACTTC; CDR3 protein: CASSVTSGSFGETQYF
clone size: once; D gene: -; V gene: TRBV5-8; J gene: TRBJ2-1; CDR3 DNA: TGTGCCAGCAGCTCCGTCCCTTTCAATGAGCAGTTCTTC; CDR3 protein: CASSSVPFNEQFF
clone size: -; D gene: -; V gene: TRBV7-6; J gene: TRBJ2-1; CDR3 DNA: TGTGCCAGCAGCTTAAGCGGAGGACGTAGAAATGAGCAGTTCTTC; CDR3 protein: CASSLSGGRRNEQFF
clone size: -; D gene: -; V gene: TRBV30; J gene: TRBJ1-2; CDR3 DNA: TGTGCCTGGAATTGGGTTGCGGAAGGCTACACCTTC; CDR3 protein: CAWNWVAEGYTF
clone size: -; D gene: TRBD1; V gene: TRBV13; J gene: TRBJ1-2; CDR3 DNA: TGTGCCAGCAGCTCCCGGGACAGGGGGCTCAACTATGGCTACACCTTC; CDR3 protein: CASSSRDRGLNYGYTF
clone size: -; D gene: TRBD2; V gene: TRBV7-2; J gene: TRBJ2-7; CDR3 DNA: TGTGCCAGCAGCTTATCTGGTAGCGGGGACTCCTACGAGCAGTACTTC; CDR3 protein: CASSLSGSGDSYEQYF
clone size: -; D gene: -; V gene: TRBV2; J gene: TRBJ2-1; CDR3 DNA: TGTGCCAGCAGTGATAGGGGGGGACTCGAAAGCTCCTACAATGAGCAGTTCTTC; CDR3 protein: CASSDRGGLESSYNEQFF
clone size: -; D gene: TRBD2; V gene: TRBV4-1; J gene: TRBJ2-7; CDR3 DNA: TGCGCCAGCAGCCAAGATAAGGGCGGGAGTGGTTACGAGCAGTACTTC; CDR3 protein: CASSQDKGGSGYEQYF
clone size: once; D gene: TRBD2; V gene: TRBV7-3; J gene: TRBJ2-1; CDR3 DNA: TGTGCCAGCAGCCCAAGCGGGGGCATGTGGAATGAGCAGTTCTTC; CDR3 protein: CASSPSGGMWNEQFF
clone size: few; D gene: -; V gene: TRBV5-1; J gene: TRBJ1-1; CDR3 DNA: TGCGCCAGCAGCTTGCGGGGAGCGAACACTGAAGCTTTCTTT; CDR3 protein: CASSLRGANTEAFF
clone size: -; D gene: -; V gene: TRBV27; J gene: TRBJ1-6; CDR3 DNA: TGTGCCAGTAGGACACTAACGTGGAATTCACCCCTCCACTTT; CDR3 protein: CASRTLTWNSPLHF
clone size: -; D gene: -; V gene: TRBV29-1; J gene: TRBJ1-3; CDR3 DNA: TGCAGCGTTGGTCCCAGGGGAGAAAACACCATATATTTT; CDR3 protein: CSVGPRGENTIYF
clone size: once; D gene: TRBD1; V gene: TRBV7-9; J gene: TRBJ2-7; CDR3 DNA: TGTGCCAGCAGCTTGGGTGGACAGGGAGGACCCTCCTACGAGCAGTACTTC; CDR3 protein: CASSLGGQGGPSYEQYF
clone size: -; D gene: TRBD2; V gene: TRBV19; J gene: TRBJ2-7; CDR3 DNA: TGTGCCAGTAGTACTAGCGGGAGGGCCTACGAGCAGTACTTC; CDR3 protein: CASSTSGRAYEQYF
clone size: -; D gene: TRBD2; V gene: TRBV6-1; J gene: TRBJ2-5; CDR3 DNA: TGTGCCAGCAGGACGGGGGGGGTCCAAGAGACCCAGTACTTC; CDR3 protein: CASRTGGVQETQYF
clone size: -; D gene: TRBD1; V gene: TRBV19; J gene: TRBJ2-3; CDR3 DNA: TGTGCCAGCCTAAGCGGATCCGGGACAGCTAGCACAGATACGCAGTATTTT; CDR3 protein: CASLSGSGTASTDTQYF
clone size: -; D gene: -; V gene: TRBV19; J gene: TRBJ1-5; CDR3 DNA: TGTGCCAGTAGCAAATATGGGGGGAATCAGCCCCAGCATTTT; CDR3 protein: CASSKYGGNQPQHF
clone size: -; D gene: TRBD2; V gene: TRBV4-3; J gene: TRBJ2-7; CDR3 DNA: TGCGCCAGCAGCCAAGTTTATCGGGACTACTCCTACGAGCAGTACTTC; CDR3 protein: CASSQVYRDYSYEQYF
clone size: -; D gene: -; V gene: TRBV7-6; J gene: TRBJ2-7; CDR3 DNA: TGTGCCAGCAGCTTTGACAGATACGAGCAGTACTTC; CDR3 protein: CASSFDRYEQYF
clone size: -; D gene: -; V gene: TRBV6-5; J gene: TRBJ2-7; CDR3 DNA: TGTGCCAGCAGTTACAGGAGCTCCTACGAGCAGTACTTC; CDR3 protein: CASSYRSSYEQYF
clone size: -; D gene: -; V gene: TRBV27; J gene: TRBJ2-7; CDR3 DNA: TGTGCCAGCAGTTTATCCACCCTAGGACTTTACGAGCAGTACTTC; CDR3 protein: CASSLSTLGLYEQYF
clone size: -; D gene: TRBD1; V gene: TRBV30; J gene: TRBJ1-2; CDR3 DNA: TGTGCCCGAAAGACAGGGACCAACTATGGCTACACCTTC; CDR3 protein: CARKTGTNYGYTF
clone size: -; D gene: TRBD1; V gene: TRBV19; J gene: TRBJ2-2; CDR3 DNA: TGTGCCACCGTCCTTGACAGGGGCGTTTCCGGGGAGCTGTTTTTT; CDR3 protein: CATVLDRGVSGELFF
clone size: -; D gene: -; V gene: TRBV19; J gene: TRBJ1-6; CDR3 DNA: TGTGCCAGTAGTATCGGGGGGGACGGATCACCCCTCCACTTT; CDR3 protein: CASSIGGDGSPLHF
clone size: -; D gene: -; V gene: TRBV2; J gene: TRBJ2-3; CDR3 DNA: TGTGCCATCTGGGGTCTAGCGTTGCCCTCTAGCACAGATACGCAGTATTTT; CDR3 protein: CAIWGLALPSSTDTQYF
clone size: -; D gene: -; V gene: TRBV11-2; J gene: TRBJ1-6; CDR3 DNA: TGTGCCAGCAGCCCCCTCGAAGGGGCAGTTTCACCCCTCCACTTT; CDR3 protein: CASSPLEGAVSPLHF